A single sample gave rise to the 7 T cell receptor beta chains below, sequenced in a study of radiotherapy plus CTLA-4 blockade in lung cancer. Generated by immunoSEQ multiplex PCR, the TCRdb table keeps only in-frame clones and is missing some. This table has 65,000 to 95,000 clones, roughly 87% appearing once. Sample: peripheral blood, taken from a patient treated with radiotherapy plus ipilimumab. These receptor sequences come from a human donor with non-small cell lung cancer that progressed on radiotherapy plus ipilimumab.

J is TRBJ2-7 and V is TRBV15; D assignment may be TRBD1 or TRBD2 (5 bases each). The CDR3 totals 17 residues. Germline assignment: CDR1 LNHNV and CDR2 YYDKDF (reference sequence). V lost 3 bases, J lost 2 bases, and 20 bases lay in between. The CDR3 coding sequence is TGTGCCACCAGCAGGGGGGACCGGCAGGGAGCGGCCTACGAGCAGTACTTC. Translation: CATSRGDRQGAAYEQYF.

V and J are TRBV28 and TRBJ2-5, with TRBD1 matching over 7 bases. V shed 6 bases and J 1 base; nucleotides not matched to a gene: 5. CDR1 MDHEN and CDR2 SYDVKM come from the germline V gene. The CDR3 totals 14 residues. The CDR3 loop is CASSNGQVQETQYF. The CDR3 nucleotides are TGTGCCAGCAGCAACGGACAGGTCCAAGAGACCCAGTACTTC.

For the CDR3, the DNA is TGTGCCAGCAGCTTAGTTGCAGGGCGAGATGGCGAGCAGTACTTC. It is translated as CASSLVAGRDGEQYF. The chain uses TRBV7-2 and TRBJ2-7, with D perhaps matching TRBD1 (5 bases). Germline V gene data show CDR1 as SGHTA and CDR2 as FQGNSA. The CDR3 runs to 15 residues. V was shortened by 1 base and J by 6 bases, with 16 bases between the two germline ends.

The gene calls are TRBV7-9 and TRBJ1-2; D possibly corresponds to TRBD1 (6 bases). The CDR3 spans 11 residues. CDR1 SEHNR and CDR2 FQNEAQ come from the germline V gene (reference sequence). V lost 6 bases and J 12 bases, leaving 14 bases between the germline ends. CDR3 sequence reads: CASSLVQGNTF. For the CDR3, the DNA is TGTGCCAGCAGTTTGGTTCAGGGGAACACCTTC.

J is TRBJ1-5 and V is TRBV5-8; possible D gene TRBD1, 5 bases. CDR1 and CDR2 (germline): SGHTS, YDEGEE. The CDR3 runs to 16 residues. Trimming removed 1 base at V and 0 bases at J, with 11 bases between. The CDR3: CASSLTETDSNQPQHF. The DNA for the CDR3 is TGTGCCAGCAGCTTGACAGAGACAGATAGCAATCAGCCCCAGCATTTT.

The CDR3 DNA sequence: TGTGCCAGCAGTTCGTTCCGAATCAGAGGAGGTGAAAAACTGTTTTTT. The encoded protein is CASSSFRIRGGEKLFF. V is TRBV6-5 and J is TRBJ1-4; D remains unclear. CDR3 length equals 16 residues. Deletions cut 4 bases from V and 7 bases from J, with 19 bases between. Germline V gives CDR1 MNHEY, CDR2 SVGAGI.

The V gene is TRBV15, the J gene TRBJ2-7; 7 bases fit TRBD2. The CDR3 is 12 amino acids. The germline V gene has CDR1 LNHNV and CDR2 YYDKDF (reference sequence). V lost 0 bases to trimming and J lost 7 bases; unmatched junction nucleotides: 0. CDR3 sequence reads: CATSREGGEQYF. In DNA, the CDR3 is TGTGCCACCAGCAGAGAGGGGGGGGAGCAGTACTTC.